This is a list of T cell receptor beta chains from one sample in a study of cytomegalovirus exposure and HLA in healthy donors. Assay: immunoSEQ multiplex PCR; the TCRdb copy retains only in-frame clones and omits some. The table includes tens of thousands of clones, about 73% detected once. The sequencing sample was made of PBMCs. The receptors were gathered from a man between 35 and 55 years old in good health and CMV-seronegative. Both conserved end residues are part of each CDR3. The order of the fields is J gene, D gene, V gene, clone size, CDR3 protein, CDR3 DNA. The D gene is left open where the match is weak. Rows may omit the clone size; those that give it use once, few, many or a size class.

TRBJ2-7	.	TRBV7-9	once	CASSPQPLSQQYF	TGTGCCAGCAGCCCCCAGCCACTATCCCAGCAGTACTTC
TRBJ2-2	.	TRBV6-5	.	CASSTSTSLSGELFF	TGTGCCAGCAGTACCTCCACTAGTTTGAGCGGGGAGCTGTTTTTT
TRBJ1-2	.	TRBV6-5	.	CASSYGAYGYTF	TGTGCCAGCAGTTACGGGGCCTATGGCTACACCTTC
TRBJ2-7	.	TRBV4-2	.	CASSQGPLRRDSYEQYF	TGTGCCAGCAGCCAAGGCCCCCTGCGGAGAGACTCCTACGAGCAGTACTTC
TRBJ1-1	.	TRBV18	.	CASSFGENTEAFF	TGTGCCAGCTCATTCGGGGAGAACACTGAAGCTTTCTTT
TRBJ2-7	.	TRBV5-6	.	CASSLQGFTYEQYF	TGTGCCAGCAGCCTTCAGGGGTTCACCTACGAGCAGTACTTC
TRBJ1-4	.	TRBV5-8	.	CASSLGLGNEKLFF	TGTGCCAGCAGCTTAGGCCTCGGGAATGAAAAACTGTTTTTT
TRBJ1-2	TRBD1	TRBV7-8	.	CASSPTGGDYYGYTF	TGTGCCAGCAGCCCGACAGGGGGCGACTACTATGGCTACACCTTC
TRBJ2-1	.	TRBV5-4	.	CASSLAPGVGNEQFF	TGTGCCAGCAGCTTGGCACCAGGGGTTGGCAATGAGCAGTTCTTC
TRBJ2-7	.	TRBV6-4	.	CASSVGPHRYEQYF	TGTGCCAGCAGTGTGGGGCCTCACCGCTACGAGCAGTACTTC
TRBJ1-1	.	TRBV19	.	CASTWGQTNTEAFF	TGTGCCAGTACCTGGGGACAAACGAACACTGAAGCTTTCTTT
TRBJ2-3	TRBD2	TRBV27	.	CASSPGTSGPRADTQYF	TGTGCCAGCAGTCCCGGGACTAGCGGGCCCCGAGCAGATACGCAGTATTTT
TRBJ2-5	TRBD1	TRBV6-5	few	CAYSTGDSQETQYF	TGTGCTTACAGCACCGGGGACAGCCAAGAGACCCAGTACTTC
TRBJ2-6	TRBD1	TRBV28	.	CASSLRTGVGANVLTF	TGTGCCAGCAGTTTAAGGACAGGGGTAGGGGCCAACGTCCTGACTTTC
TRBJ2-5	TRBD2	TRBV4-3	.	CASSHKVPRTSGMETQYF	TGCGCCAGCAGCCATAAGGTGCCCCGGACTAGCGGAATGGAGACCCAGTACTTC
TRBJ2-1	TRBD1	TRBV19	.	CASSTRQGGLLLNEQFF	TGTGCCAGTAGTACCCGACAGGGTGGGTTACTACTAAATGAGCAGTTCTTC